The clone carrying this T cell receptor beta chain was picked up one time. Antigen unknown. V was shortened by 5 bases and J by 2 bases, with 17 bases between the two germline ends. The V gene's germline CDR1 is SQVTM and CDR2 ANQGSEA. The CDR3 length is 15 residues. These data belong to a study of cytomegalovirus exposure and HLA in healthy donors. Study-wide findings and caveats: A later analysis reportedly found that, within productive TCRs, an Asian-associated ancestry cluster had fewer N-insertions than the mean observed across the approximately 600 donors. According to a later analysis, most TCR beta chains associated with CMV appeared HLA-restricted.

The PCR was carried out with 60 Vbeta primers and 13 Jbeta primers. The protocol was immunoSEQ multiplex PCR, while the TCRdb copy is restricted to in-frame clones and leaves out a portion. The repertoire includes 150,000 to 200,000 clones, 75% to 90% of them detected once, and under 7.5% sits in the top ten. This chain connects TRBV29-1 to TRBJ2-3, with D maybe TRBD2 (5 bases). The TCR originated in a man aged 30-40 years in good health and CMV-seropositive. The source material was PBMCs. The CDR3 is CSVIFPAEYTDTQYF. In DNA form, the CDR3 reads TGCAGCGTTATATTCCCAGCGGAGTACACAGATACGCAGTATTTT.